A single sample gave rise to the 23 T cell receptor beta chains below, sequenced in a study of cytomegalovirus exposure and HLA in healthy donors. Both 60 Vbeta primers and 13 Jbeta primers went into the PCR. Repertoires were generated with immunoSEQ multiplex PCR, while TCRdb's copy carries only in-frame clones and drops some. The sample has 50,000 or so clones; around 52% are singletons. Material for sequencing was PBMCs. These receptor sequences come from a human donor in good health.

The genes are TRBV6-4 and TRBJ2-3; 9 nucleotides match TRBD1. The CDR3 has 14 amino acids. The junction had 4 bases not matched to a gene; V was cut back by 6 bases and J by 3 bases. Germline V gene sequence: CDR1 MRHNA, CDR2 SNTAGT. CDR3 protein: CASSLTGGTDTQYF. As DNA, the CDR3 is TGTGCCAGCAGCCTGACAGGGGGGACAGATACGCAGTATTTT.

The chain couples TRBV13 to TRBJ1-1, with TRBD1 matching 8 bases. After removal of 4 bases from V and 8 bases from J, the junction contained 15 bases not matched to a gene. Germline V gives CDR1 PRHDT, CDR2 FYEKMQ (reference sequence). The CDR3 spans 16 residues. The CDR3 nucleotides are TGTGCCAGCAGCTCATTCTGGGCAGGGGGCGGGTCCGAAGCTTTCTTT. It specifies CASSSFWAGGGSEAFF.

V gene TRBV7-2 combines with J gene TRBJ1-2; D perhaps matches TRBD1 (6 bases). This CDR3 is 16 amino acids long. Germline loops: CDR1 SGHTA, CDR2 FQGNSA. Trimming removed 6 bases from V and 4 bases from J, with 21 bases in between. In DNA form, the CDR3 reads TGTGCCAGCAGGCAAAGCGGGGGGGCAGGGAGCTATGGCTACACCTTC. Amino acid sequence: CASRQSGGAGSYGYTF.

The chain's CDR3 is CASMDTTNTGELFF. In DNA, the CDR3 is TGCGCCAGCATGGACACGACGAACACCGGGGAGCTGTTTTTT. V gene TRBV5-1 combines with J gene TRBJ2-2; D possibly corresponds to TRBD1 (5 bases). Germline lookup yields CDR1 SGHRS and CDR2 YFSETQ. CDR3 length equals 14 residues. Trimming stripped 6 bases from V and 0 bases from J, with 9 bases between.

The CDR3 DNA reads TGTGCCAGCAGTGAATGGGTAGCGGGACGCACAGATACGCAGTATTTT. It encodes CASSEWVAGRTDTQYF. The chain recombines TRBV2 with TRBJ2-3; 8 positions match TRBD2. The V segment lost 2 bases and the J segment 1 base; nucleotides outside the gene matches: 5. This CDR3 contains 16 residues. Germline CDR1 reads SNHLY; CDR2 reads FYNNEI. The full variable domain, completed using reference TRBV2 and TRBJ2-3, is EPEVTQTPSHQVTQMGQEVILRCVPISNHLYFYWYRQILGQKVEFLVSFYNNEISEKSEIFDDQFSVERPDGSNFTLKIRSTKLEDSAMYFCASSEWVAGRTDTQYFGPGTRLTVL.

The chain links TRBV7-9 to TRBJ2-7; D not resolved. CDR3 size: 14 residues. Deletions cut 1 base from V and 4 bases from J, with 11 bases between. Germline V CDR1 and CDR2: SEHNR, FQNEAQ (reference sequence). CDR3 region: CASSLGLFGYEQYF. CDR3 in DNA: TGTGCCAGCAGCTTAGGATTGTTCGGGTACGAGCAGTACTTC. Combining the CDR3 with reference TRBV7-9 and TRBJ2-7 gives the whole variable domain DTGVSQNPRHKITKRGQNVTFRCDPISEHNRLYWYRQTLGQGPEFLTYFQNEAQLEKSRLLSDRFSAERPKGSFSTLEIQRTEQGDSAMYLCASSLGLFGYEQYFGPGTRLTVT.

The chain links TRBV13 to TRBJ1-2, with 12 bases aligning to TRBD1. The CDR3 contains 16 residues. Germline V gene sequence: CDR1 PRHDT, CDR2 FYEKMQ (reference sequence). Germline trimming cut 5 bases from V and 8 bases from J; bases unmatched to any gene: 12. CDR3 amino acids: CASSSRGGQGAPGYTF. DNA for the CDR3: TGTGCCAGCAGCAGTCGCGGGGGACAGGGGGCGCCGGGCTACACCTTC.

This clone was detected once. This sequence joins TRBV27 and TRBJ2-1, with 10 bases aligning to TRBD2. CDR1 MNHEY and CDR2 SMNVEV come from the germline V gene (reference sequence). V lost 8 bases, J lost 4 bases, and 11 bases stayed unmatched. This CDR3 comprises 16 residues. The CDR3 sequence: CASGSLAGAAYNEQFF. DNA of the CDR3: TGTGCCAGCGGAAGCCTAGCGGGGGCAGCGTACAATGAGCAGTTCTTC.

The genes are TRBV19 and TRBJ1-4; TRBD1 is a possible D gene (5 bases). Trimming removed 7 bases from V and 8 bases from J, with 14 bases in between. The V gene's germline CDR1 is LNHDA and CDR2 SQIVND (reference sequence). This CDR3 comprises 13 residues. The CDR3 DNA follows: TGTGCCAGTACCTCGGGGGGTCACGAAAAACTGTTTTTT. Its translation is CASTSGGHEKLFF.

CDR3 loop: CASSLGVGSGETQYF. The CDR3 DNA is TGCGCCAGCAGCTTGGGAGTGGGTTCCGGGGAGACCCAGTACTTC. This chain joins TRBV5-1 and TRBJ2-5; D is uncertain. The germline V and J ends were trimmed by 0 bases and 5 bases, with 14 bases remaining between them. The germline gives CDR1 SGHRS, CDR2 YFSETQ. This CDR3 region has 15 residues.

The V gene is TRBV25-1, the J gene TRBJ2-3, with TRBD2 identical over 9 bases. CDR3 length: 18 amino acids. The junction had 14 bases not matched to a gene; V was cut back by 4 bases and J by 3 bases. The germline CDR1 and CDR2 sequences are MGHDK and SYGVNS. The CDR3: CASSALRQAGGYTDTQYF. CDR3 in DNA: TGTGCCAGCAGTGCGCTGAGACAAGCGGGGGGATATACAGATACGCAGTATTTT.

This chain uses TRBV7-2 with TRBJ1-2, with 7 bases that match TRBD1. Losses at the gene ends were 4 bases for V and 3 bases for J; bases not matched to a gene: 8. Looked up from germline, CDR1 is SGHTA and CDR2 is FQGNSA. This CDR3 has 15 residues. This CDR3 is CASSSPGQRHYGYTF. The CDR3 nucleotides read TGTGCCAGCAGCTCCCCGGGACAGCGTCACTATGGCTACACCTTC.

This chain links TRBV29-1 with TRBJ2-3, with no clear D. The V end was cut by 8 bases, the J end by 4 bases, with 19 bases between. The CDR3 is 14 amino acids. In germline, CDR1 is SQVTM, CDR2 ANQGSEA. The CDR3 loop reads CSLQESYSSDTQYF. CDR3 bases: TGCAGCCTGCAAGAATCGTACAGCTCAGATACGCAGTATTTT.

The gene calls are TRBV6-5 and TRBJ2-3; 8 bases match TRBD2. Germline V gene sequence: CDR1 MNHEY, CDR2 SVGAGI. This CDR3 comprises 14 residues. V lost 8 bases, J lost 0 bases, and 4 bases stayed unmatched. As DNA, the CDR3 is TGTGCCAGCTGCAAGCGGGGGAGCACAGATACGCAGTATTTT. This encodes CASCKRGSTDTQYF.

Regarding this clone: Germline is not matched at one junction end, which may reflect a read error. The V and J genes are TRBV25-1 and TRBJ1-2, with 7 nucleotides matching TRBD1. Looked up from germline, CDR1 is MGHDK and CDR2 is SYGVNS. The CDR3 consists of 11 residues. CDR3 in amino acids: CASSAGQDFNF. The CDR3 region has the DNA TGTGCCAGCAGTGCCGGACAGGACTTCAACTTC.

This clone showed up just a few times. The chain joins TRBV18 to TRBJ1-1; 7 positions agree with TRBD1. Germline CDR1 KGHSH, CDR2 LQKENI. The CDR3 has 20 amino acids. V was pared by 2 bases and J by 3 bases, with 21 bases of the junction left unmatched. The CDR3 protein is CASSPKGRGTEHLSDTEAFF. The DNA for the CDR3 is TGTGCCAGCTCACCAAAAGGGCGCGGGACAGAGCATTTGAGTGACACTGAAGCTTTCTTT.

This chain joins TRBV30 and TRBJ2-2, with 8 bases that match TRBD2. CDR1 and CDR2 (germline): GTSNPN, SVGIG (reference sequence). This CDR3 has 15 residues. J was trimmed by 3 bases and V by 0 bases; bases with no gene match: 3. The CDR3 bases are TGTGCCTGGAGTGTAGGGACTAGTGACACCGGGGAGCTGTTTTTT. It specifies CAWSVGTSDTGELFF.

The chain joins TRBV18 to TRBJ1-2, with 8 bases fitting TRBD1. Germline assignment: CDR1 KGHSH and CDR2 LQKENI. The CDR3 is 13 residues long. J lost 6 bases, V lost 4 bases, and 4 bases had no gene match. The CDR3 sequence is CASSRLQGDGYTF. CDR3 DNA: TGTGCCAGCTCACGGCTACAGGGGGATGGCTACACCTTC.

The chain is built from TRBV9 and TRBJ2-2, with TRBD2 matching over 14 bases. In germline, CDR1 is SGDLS, CDR2 YYNGEE. The CDR3 extends over 18 amino acids. V was clipped by 3 bases and J by 1 base; unmatched bases: 5. CDR3: CASSARLAGGQNTGELFF. DNA of the CDR3: TGTGCCAGCAGCGCCCGACTAGCGGGGGGGCAGAACACCGGGGAGCTGTTTTTT.

The rearrangement joins TRBV5-6 to TRBJ1-2; 7 bases map to TRBD1. The CDR3 is 15 residues long. The V gene end was trimmed by 3 bases and the J gene end by 0 bases; junction bases not matched to a gene: 5. Germline V gene lookup returns CDR1 SGHDT and CDR2 YYEEEE. The CDR3 loop is CASSWGQLPNYGYTF. Written as DNA, the CDR3 is TGTGCCAGCAGCTGGGGACAGCTACCTAACTATGGCTACACCTTC.

This chain connects TRBV18 to TRBJ1-6, with TRBD1 matching over 11 bases. Trimming took 3 bases from V and 9 from J; bases not matched to a gene: 7. Germline CDR1 and CDR2: KGHSH and LQKENI. This CDR3 region has 16 residues. The CDR3 here is CASSPSPGTGGSPLHF. Written as DNA, the CDR3 is TGTGCCAGCTCACCTTCCCCCGGGACAGGGGGTTCACCCCTCCACTTT.

This clone was picked up a small number of times. V gene TRBV5-1 combines with J gene TRBJ2-7; 11 bases are a match to TRBD1. The germline gives CDR1 SGHRS, CDR2 YFSETQ. The CDR3 is 14 amino acids. The trim removed 5 bases at V and 4 bases at J, leaving 5 bases unmatched. Here the CDR3 DNA reads TGCGCCAGCAGTTCCGGGACAGGGGGTTACGAGCAGTACTTC. Translation gives CASSSGTGGYEQYF.

The chain uses TRBV30 and TRBJ1-2, with 8 bases lining up with TRBD1. From germline, CDR1 is GTSNPN and CDR2 SVGIG (reference sequence). This CDR3 is built from 15 residues. V trimming: 1 base; J trimming: 4 bases; junction bases outside the gene matches: 8. Here the CDR3 reads CAWSEWTGRLYGYTF. The CDR3 DNA follows: TGTGCCTGGAGTGAATGGACAGGGCGCCTCTATGGCTACACCTTC.